The present entry profiles one T cell receptor (beta chain) with its context. TCRdb re-called the PCR reads through MiXCR, storing one row per CDR3 protein. The data hold some 680,000 distinct CDR3 sequences, with approximately 24% observed a single time. The data derive from a study of molecular identifiers for immune sequencing clone quantification. The CDR3 spans 17 residues. Germline V gives CDR1 MNHEY, CDR2 SMNVEV (reference sequence). V was pared by 7 bases and J by 0 bases, with 19 bases between. The chain uses TRBV27 and TRBJ2-1, with D perhaps assigned TRBD1 or TRBD2 (6 bases each). Sequenced material: naive CD8+ T cells from blood, with Jurkat cell RNA spiked in. Subset reported: FACS-sorted CD8+CD4-CCR7+CD45RA+ naive T cells. The sequence derives from a human donor in good health. Some libraries in this study had Jurkat cell RNA spiked in. CDR3 nucleotides: TGTGCCAGCAACCCCAGCTCGGGGGCTAGCTCCTACAATGAGCAGTTCTTC. Its protein is CASNPSSGASSYNEQFF.